The rows below give T cell receptor beta chains drawn from one sample of a study of cytomegalovirus exposure and HLA in healthy donors. Sequencing was performed with immunoSEQ multiplex PCR; in TCRdb, only in-frame clones are kept and a portion is missing. This sample yields 50,000 to 65,000 clones, of which about 80% are seen a single time; 51% belongs to the top ten. Sequencing was performed on PBMCs. Receptor source: a man aged 45 to 65 in good health and CMV-seropositive. The CDR3 runs from the conserved cysteine through the conserved F or W. The D gene is left open where the match is weak. A clone size is listed for some rows: how often the clone was seen (once, few, many), or a class if it is expanded.

V gene	D gene	clone size	J gene	CDR3 protein	CDR3 DNA
TRBV7-2	TRBD2	-	TRBJ2-3	CASSLGRGGDTDTQYF	TGTGCCAGCAGCTTGGGGCGGGGGGGGGACACAGATACGCAGTATTTT
TRBV7-3	-	few	TRBJ2-5	CASSPGGKETQYF	TGTGCCAGCAGCCCCGGGGGAAAAGAGACCCAGTACTTC
TRBV4-3	-	-	TRBJ2-1	CASSQDMIVVIYNEQFF	TGCGCCAGTAGCCAAGATATGATAGTAGTCATCTACAATGAGCAGTTCTTC
TRBV5-4	TRBD1	-	TRBJ1-4	CASSLRDSLDEKLFF	TGTGCCAGCAGCTTAAGGGACAGCTTAGATGAAAAACTGTTTTTT
TRBV18	TRBD1	-	TRBJ2-7	CASSPATGSYEQYF	TGTGCCAGCTCACCTGCGACAGGGTCCTACGAGCAGTACTTC
TRBV30	-	-	TRBJ2-2	CAKGGRNTGELFF	TGTGCCAAAGGAGGGAGGAACACCGGGGAGCTGTTTTTT
TRBV11-2	-	-	TRBJ2-3	CASSFRRGASTDTQYF	TGTGCCAGCAGCTTTCGGCGGGGTGCTAGCACAGATACGCAGTATTTT
TRBV6-1	TRBD1	-	TRBJ1-2	CASSERDSHNYGYTF	TGTGCCAGCAGTGAAAGGGACAGCCATAACTATGGCTACACCTTC
TRBV27	TRBD2	-	TRBJ2-7	CASSTSGTNSYEQYF	TGTGCCAGCAGTACTTCCGGGACTAACTCCTACGAGCAGTACTTC
TRBV5-1	-	-	TRBJ1-2	CASSATQGNYGYTF	TGCGCCAGCAGCGCTACACAGGGTAACTATGGCTACACCTTC
TRBV27	-	-	TRBJ2-2	CASSLSDSVTGELFF	TGTGCCAGCAGTTTATCGGACAGCGTAACCGGGGAGCTGTTTTTT
TRBV10-1	-	-	TRBJ2-1	CASSAGLLGSNEQFF	TGCGCCAGCAGTGCGGGACTCCTGGGATCCAATGAGCAGTTCTTC
TRBV10-3	-	-	TRBJ1-5	CAIRGTSNQPQHF	TGTGCCATCAGGGGGACAAGCAATCAGCCCCAGCATTTT
TRBV7-9	-	-	TRBJ2-7	CASSLGPATKSYEQYF	TGTGCCAGCAGCTTAGGTCCAGCAACTAAATCCTACGAGCAGTACTTC
TRBV7-9	TRBD1	-	TRBJ1-4	CASSLVWQGAANEKLFF	TGTGCCAGCAGCTTAGTTTGGCAGGGGGCCGCTAATGAAAAACTGTTTTTT
TRBV27	-	-	TRBJ1-2	CASSLGDRGGTGYTF	TGTGCCAGCAGTTTAGGGGATCGAGGGGGTACTGGCTACACCTTC
TRBV6-5	-	-	TRBJ2-1	CASSSGMSSYNEQFF	TGTGCCAGCAGTTCCGGGATGAGCTCCTACAATGAGCAGTTCTTC
TRBV4-2	-	few	TRBJ2-7	CASSRTTPYEQYF	TGTGCCAGCAGCCGAACTACACCTTACGAGCAGTACTTC
TRBV10-3	-	-	TRBJ2-7	CAISGSNSYEQYF	TGTGCCATCAGTGGGTCTAACTCCTACGAGCAGTACTTC
TRBV6-5	-	once	TRBJ2-3	CASSYGGHYNTDTQYF	TGTGCCAGCAGTTACGGGGGACACTATAACACAGATACGCAGTATTTT
TRBV27	TRBD1	-	TRBJ1-5	CASSSYPGQRQNQPQHF	TGTGCCAGCAGTTCGTATCCGGGACAGCGTCAAAATCAGCCCCAGCATTTT
TRBV7-8	TRBD2	-	TRBJ2-2	CASSLGLAAAGELFF	TGTGCCAGCAGCTTGGGACTAGCGGCGGCCGGGGAGCTGTTTTTT
TRBV7-9	-	-	TRBJ2-3	CASSERRSRTDTQYF	TGTGCCAGCAGTGAACGGCGGTCCCGCACAGATACGCAGTATTTT
TRBV5-6	-	few	TRBJ1-2	CASSLRQANYGYTF	TGTGCCAGCAGCTTGAGGCAGGCCAACTATGGCTACACCTTC
TRBV4-1	-	-	TRBJ1-3	CASSPRSPGGIVSGNTIYF	TGCGCCAGCAGCCCTCGTTCACCAGGCGGGATAGTGTCTGGAAACACCATATATTTT
TRBV27	-	-	TRBJ2-5	CASSLAGETQYF	TGTGCCAGCAGTTTGGCTGGTGAGACCCAGTACTTC
TRBV9	-	-	TRBJ2-1	CASSVASASYNEQFF	TGTGCCAGCAGCGTAGCGTCTGCGTCCTACAATGAGCAGTTCTTC
TRBV5-8	TRBD1	-	TRBJ1-5	CASSTTGLSNQPQHF	TGTGCCAGCAGCACGACAGGGCTTAGCAATCAGCCCCAGCATTTT
TRBV27	-	-	TRBJ1-1	CASSLSGPMNTEAFF	TGTGCCAGCAGTTTATCGGGCCCCATGAACACTGAAGCTTTCTTT
TRBV5-1	-	-	TRBJ2-3	CASSRATGRTDTQYF	TGCGCCAGCAGCCGAGCCACAGGTAGGACAGATACGCAGTATTTT
TRBV10-1	TRBD2	-	TRBJ2-7	CASSRRPLAGGEQYF	TGCGCCAGCAGTCGGCGACCACTAGCGGGGGGGGAGCAGTACTTC
TRBV10-2	TRBD1	-	TRBJ1-1	CASTDRGTGGGTEAFF	TGCGCCAGCACCGACAGAGGGACAGGGGGCGGCACTGAAGCTTTCTTT
TRBV4-2	TRBD2	-	TRBJ2-7	CASSQGGGFDEQYF	TGTGCCAGCAGCCAAGGGGGGGGGTTTGACGAGCAGTACTTC
TRBV6-4	-	-	TRBJ1-4	CASSDSSGGAPGYEKLFF	TGTGCCAGCAGTGACTCGAGTGGGGGGGCCCCTGGTTACGAAAAACTGTTTTTT
TRBV7-9	-	-	TRBJ2-3	CASSLGPGGGTDTQYF	TGTGCCAGCAGCTTAGGGCCTGGAGGGGGCACAGATACGCAGTATTTT
TRBV7-2	TRBD2	-	TRBJ2-1	CASSLVVAGGPGNEQFF	TGTGCCAGCAGCTTAGTTGTGGCGGGGGGGCCAGGGAATGAGCAGTTCTTC
TRBV4-2	TRBD2	-	TRBJ2-3	CASSQRPGTSGRASDRADTQYF	TGTGCCAGCAGCCAACGTCCCGGGACTAGCGGGAGGGCCAGTGACAGGGCAGATACGCAGTATTTT
TRBV9	TRBD1	-	TRBJ2-5	CASSSGQGGRETQYF	TGTGCCAGCAGCTCGGGACAGGGAGGCCGTGAGACCCAGTACTTC
TRBV10-2	-	-	TRBJ2-3	CASSERGREDTQYF	TGCGCCAGCAGTGAGAGGGGGCGGGAAGATACGCAGTATTTT
TRBV12-5	-	-	TRBJ2-7	CASALMTGLEDEQYF	TGTGCTAGTGCCCTAATGACAGGCTTGGAGGACGAGCAGTACTTC
TRBV6-5	-	few	TRBJ2-2	CATRPPGMTGELFF	TGTGCCACCAGACCACCGGGGATGACCGGGGAGCTGTTTTTT
TRBV18	TRBD2	-	TRBJ2-5	CASSPQRDEAQYF	TGTGCCAGCTCACCACAGCGGGATGAGGCCCAGTACTTC
TRBV5-1	-	-	TRBJ1-1	CASSTGEWNTEAFF	TGTGCCAGCAGCACTGGTGAGTGGAACACTGAAGCTTTCTTT
TRBV7-9	TRBD2	-	TRBJ2-3	CSSSSLGGGEIWGTDTQYF	TGTTCCAGCAGCTCCCTGGGGGGGGGTGAGATTTGGGGCACAGATACGCAGTATTTT
TRBV18	-	-	TRBJ1-4	CASSPGRAEKLFF	TGTGCCAGCTCACCCGGCAGGGCCGAAAAACTGTTTTTT
TRBV5-6	-	-	TRBJ2-1	CASSLWGDYTKGEQFF	TGTGCCAGCAGCTTGTGGGGGGATTATACCAAGGGTGAGCAGTTCTTC
TRBV9	TRBD1	-	TRBJ2-7	CASSPGTVGPYEQYF	TGTGCCAGCAGCCCAGGGACAGTGGGGCCCTACGAGCAGTACTTC
TRBV4-2	-	-	TRBJ1-2	CASSQDLGAYGYTF	TGTGCCAGCAGCCAAGACCTGGGGGCCTATGGCTACACCTTC
TRBV9	TRBD2	-	TRBJ2-1	CASSDPTSGFYNEQFF	TGTGCCAGCAGCGACCCGACTAGCGGATTCTACAATGAGCAGTTCTTC
TRBV5-1	TRBD1	-	TRBJ1-4	CASSLEGRGLEKLFF	TGCGCCAGCAGCTTGGAGGGAAGGGGGCTTGAAAAACTGTTTTTT
TRBV7-3	-	-	TRBJ2-2	CASSLIRANTGELFF	TGTGCCAGCAGCTTAATACGAGCGAACACCGGGGAGCTGTTTTTT
TRBV6-1	TRBD2	-	TRBJ2-5	CASSSGGAAETQYF	TGTGCCAGCAGTAGCGGGGGGGCCGCAGAGACCCAGTACTTC
TRBV27	TRBD1	-	TRBJ1-6	CASSSTGVSYNSPLHF	TGTGCCAGCAGTTCCACAGGGGTTTCGTATAATTCACCCCTCCACTTT
TRBV5-1	-	few	TRBJ2-7	CASSYGQLAYEQYF	TGCGCCAGCAGCTACGGACAGTTAGCCTACGAGCAGTACTTC
TRBV6-1	-	-	TRBJ2-1	CASSEHGRANEQFF	TGTGCCAGCAGTGAACATGGCAGGGCTAATGAGCAGTTCTTC
TRBV27	-	-	TRBJ1-2	CASSLEGAYGYTF	TGTGCCAGCAGTTTAGAGGGTGCCTATGGCTACACCTTC
TRBV2	TRBD1	-	TRBJ2-2	CATGTGDTGELFF	TGTGCCACCGGGACAGGGGACACCGGGGAGCTGTTTTTT